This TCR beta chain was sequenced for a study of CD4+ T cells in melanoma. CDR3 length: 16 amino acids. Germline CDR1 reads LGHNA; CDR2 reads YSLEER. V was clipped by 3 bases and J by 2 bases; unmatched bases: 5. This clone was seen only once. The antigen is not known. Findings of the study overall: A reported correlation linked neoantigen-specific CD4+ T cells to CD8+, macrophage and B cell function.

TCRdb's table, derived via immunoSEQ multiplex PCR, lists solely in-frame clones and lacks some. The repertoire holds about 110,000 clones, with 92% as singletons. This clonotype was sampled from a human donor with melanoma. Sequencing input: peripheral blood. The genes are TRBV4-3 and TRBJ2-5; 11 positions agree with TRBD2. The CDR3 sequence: CASSQRTSGGQETQYF. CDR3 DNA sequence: TGCGCCAGCAGCCAGCGAACTAGCGGGGGTCAAGAGACCCAGTACTTC.